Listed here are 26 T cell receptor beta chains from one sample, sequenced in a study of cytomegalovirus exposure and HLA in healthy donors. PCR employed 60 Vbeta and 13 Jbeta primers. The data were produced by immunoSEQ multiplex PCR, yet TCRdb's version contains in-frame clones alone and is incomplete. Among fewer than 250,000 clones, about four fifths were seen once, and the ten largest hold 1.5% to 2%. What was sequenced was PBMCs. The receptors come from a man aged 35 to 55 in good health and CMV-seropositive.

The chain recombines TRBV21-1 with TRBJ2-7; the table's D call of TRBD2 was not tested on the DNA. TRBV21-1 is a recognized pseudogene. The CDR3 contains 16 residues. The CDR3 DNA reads TGTGCCAGCAGCTCCACTAGCGGGAGTGTCCCCTACGAGCAGTACTTC. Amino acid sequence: CASSSTSGSVPYEQYF.

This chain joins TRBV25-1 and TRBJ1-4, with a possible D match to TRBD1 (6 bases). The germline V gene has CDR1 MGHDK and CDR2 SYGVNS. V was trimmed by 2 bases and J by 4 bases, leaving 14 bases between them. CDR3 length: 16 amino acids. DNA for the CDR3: TGTGCCAGCAGTGAACCCAGGACAGCTGATAATGAAAAACTGTTTTTT. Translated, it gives CASSEPRTADNEKLFF. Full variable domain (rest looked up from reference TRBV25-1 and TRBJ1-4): EADIYQTPRYLVIGTGKKITLECSQTMGHDKMYWYQQDPGMELHLIHYSYGVNSTEKGDLSSESTVSRIRTEHFPLTLESARPSHTSQYLCASSEPRTADNEKLFFGSGTQLSVL.

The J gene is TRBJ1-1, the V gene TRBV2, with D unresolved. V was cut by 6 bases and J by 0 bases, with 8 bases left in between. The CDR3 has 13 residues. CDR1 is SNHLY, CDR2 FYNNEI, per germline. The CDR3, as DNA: TGTGCCAGCAGACAGATATTGAACACTGAAGCTTTCTTT. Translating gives CASRQILNTEAFF. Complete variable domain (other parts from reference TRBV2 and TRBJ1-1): EPEVTQTPSHQVTQMGQEVILRCVPISNHLYFYWYRQILGQKVEFLVSFYNNEISEKSEIFDDQFSVERPDGSNFTLKIRSTKLEDSAMYFCASRQILNTEAFFGQGTRLTVV.

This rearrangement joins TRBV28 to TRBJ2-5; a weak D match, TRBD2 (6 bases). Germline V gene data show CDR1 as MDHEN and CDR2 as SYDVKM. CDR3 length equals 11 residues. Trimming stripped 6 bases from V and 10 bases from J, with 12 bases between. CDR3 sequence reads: CASSLTSLQYF. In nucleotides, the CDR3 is TGTGCCAGCAGCCTTACTAGCCTCCAGTACTTC.

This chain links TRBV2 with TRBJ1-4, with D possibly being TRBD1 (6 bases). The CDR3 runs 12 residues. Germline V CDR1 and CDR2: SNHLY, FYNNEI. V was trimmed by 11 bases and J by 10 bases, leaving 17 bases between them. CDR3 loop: CAAAGASGKLFF. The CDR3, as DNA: TGTGCCGCGGCAGGGGCGAGCGGAAAACTGTTTTTT.

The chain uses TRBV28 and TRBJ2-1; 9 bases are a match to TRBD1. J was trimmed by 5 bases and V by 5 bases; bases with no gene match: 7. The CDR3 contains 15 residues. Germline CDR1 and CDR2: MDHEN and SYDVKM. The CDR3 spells CASSPWDRADNEQFF. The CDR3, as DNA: TGTGCCAGCAGTCCATGGGACAGGGCGGACAATGAGCAGTTCTTC.

In DNA form, the CDR3 reads TGTGCCAGCAGTACTAGCGGGGAAATTACGCAGTATTTT. Its translation is CASSTSGEITQYF. J is TRBJ2-3 and V is TRBV27; 10 nucleotides line up with TRBD2. V lost 5 bases and J lost 8; bases outside the gene matches: 4. CDR3 length equals 13 residues. Germline V lookup: CDR1 MNHEY, CDR2 SMNVEV (reference sequence).

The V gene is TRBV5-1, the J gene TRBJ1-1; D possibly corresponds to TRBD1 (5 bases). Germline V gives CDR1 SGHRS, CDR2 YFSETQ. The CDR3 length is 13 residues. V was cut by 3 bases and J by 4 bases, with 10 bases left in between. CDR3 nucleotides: TGCGCCAGCAGCTCCCCAGGGTTCACTGAAGCTTTCTTT. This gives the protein CASSSPGFTEAFF.

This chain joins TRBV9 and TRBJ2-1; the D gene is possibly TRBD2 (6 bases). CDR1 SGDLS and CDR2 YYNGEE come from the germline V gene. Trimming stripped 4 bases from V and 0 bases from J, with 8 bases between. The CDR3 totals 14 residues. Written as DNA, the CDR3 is TGTGCCAGCAGCCTTAGCGGCTCCTACAATGAGCAGTTCTTC. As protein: CASSLSGSYNEQFF.

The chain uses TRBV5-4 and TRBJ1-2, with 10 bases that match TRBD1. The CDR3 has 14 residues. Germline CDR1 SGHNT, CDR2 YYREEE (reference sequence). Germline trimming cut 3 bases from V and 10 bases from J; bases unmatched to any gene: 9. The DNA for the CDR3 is TGTGCCAGCAGCTGGCCGGGACAGGGGCTTGTCTACACCTTC. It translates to CASSWPGQGLVYTF.

The CDR3 nucleotides are TGTGCCTGGAGGGGAATGGACAGGGGGCAAGTTGAAGCTTTCTTT. This sequence encodes CAWRGMDRGQVEAFF. V is TRBV30 and J is TRBJ1-1; 11 bases agree with TRBD1. There are 15 residues in the CDR3. CDR1 is GTSNPN, CDR2 SVGIG, per germline (reference sequence). V lost 3 bases to trimming and J lost 7 bases; unmatched junction nucleotides: 10.

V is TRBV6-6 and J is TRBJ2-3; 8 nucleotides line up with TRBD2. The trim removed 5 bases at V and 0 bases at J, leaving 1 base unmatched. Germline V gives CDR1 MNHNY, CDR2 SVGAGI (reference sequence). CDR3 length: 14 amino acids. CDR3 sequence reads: CASSASGSTDTQYF. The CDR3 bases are TGTGCCAGCAGTGCTAGCGGGAGCACAGATACGCAGTATTTT.

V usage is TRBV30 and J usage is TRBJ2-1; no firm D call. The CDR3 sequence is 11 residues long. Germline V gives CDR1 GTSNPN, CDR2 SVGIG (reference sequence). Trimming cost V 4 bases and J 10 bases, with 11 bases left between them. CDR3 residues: CAWTVRQEQFF. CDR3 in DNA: TGTGCCTGGACTGTCCGTCAGGAGCAGTTCTTC.

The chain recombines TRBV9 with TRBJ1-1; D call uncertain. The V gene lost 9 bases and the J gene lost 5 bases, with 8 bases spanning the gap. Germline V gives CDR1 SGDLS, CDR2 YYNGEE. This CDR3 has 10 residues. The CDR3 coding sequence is TGTGCCACCGGGGTTACTGAAGCTTTCTTT. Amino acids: CATGVTEAFF. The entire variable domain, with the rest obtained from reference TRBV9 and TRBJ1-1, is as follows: DSGVTQTPKHLITATGQRVTLRCSPRSGDLSVYWYQQSLDQGLQFLIQYYNGEERAKGNILERFSAQQFPDLHSELNLSSLELGDSALYFCATGVTEAFFGQGTRLTVV.

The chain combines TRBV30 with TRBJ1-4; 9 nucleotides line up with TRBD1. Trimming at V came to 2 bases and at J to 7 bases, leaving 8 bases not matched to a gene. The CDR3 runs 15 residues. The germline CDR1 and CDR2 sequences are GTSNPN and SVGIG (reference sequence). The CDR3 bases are TGTGCCTGGAGTTCGCCGGGACAGGGTGGTGAAAAACTGTTTTTT. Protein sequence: CAWSSPGQGGEKLFF.

In DNA form, the CDR3 reads TGCGCCAGCAGCCAAGATCGAACAGATCGCACTGAAGCTTTCTTT. Translation gives CASSQDRTDRTEAFF. The chain is built from TRBV4-1 and TRBJ1-1; no clear D gene. V was clipped by 0 bases and J by 4 bases, with 12 bases between them. This CDR3 comprises 15 residues. Germline assignment: CDR1 MGHRA and CDR2 YSYEKL.

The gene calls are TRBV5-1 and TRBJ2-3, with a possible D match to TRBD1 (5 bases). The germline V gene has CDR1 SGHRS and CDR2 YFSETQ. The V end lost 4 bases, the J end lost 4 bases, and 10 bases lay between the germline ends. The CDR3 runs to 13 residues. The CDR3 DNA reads TGCGCCAGCAGCCCAGACAGTTCAGATACGCAGTATTTT. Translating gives CASSPDSSDTQYF.

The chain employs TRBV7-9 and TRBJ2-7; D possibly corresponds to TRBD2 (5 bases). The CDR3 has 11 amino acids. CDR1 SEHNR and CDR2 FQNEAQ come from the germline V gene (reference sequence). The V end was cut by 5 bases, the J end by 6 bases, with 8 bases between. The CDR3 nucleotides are TGTGCCAGCAGCCCGAGGGTCGAGCAGTACTTC. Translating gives CASSPRVEQYF.

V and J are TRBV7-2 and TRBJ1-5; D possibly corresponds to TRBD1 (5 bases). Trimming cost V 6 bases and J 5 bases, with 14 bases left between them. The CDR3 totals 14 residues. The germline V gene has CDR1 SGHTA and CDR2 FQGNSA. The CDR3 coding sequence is TGTGCCAGCAGTCGGGAGGGAGGGGATCAGCCCCAGCATTTT. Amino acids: CASSREGGDQPQHF.

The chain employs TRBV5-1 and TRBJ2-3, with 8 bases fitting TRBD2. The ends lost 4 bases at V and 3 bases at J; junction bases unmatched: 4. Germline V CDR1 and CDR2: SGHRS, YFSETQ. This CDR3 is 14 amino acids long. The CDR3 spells CASSRGTRTDTQYF. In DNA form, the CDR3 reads TGCGCCAGCAGCCGGGGGACTAGGACAGATACGCAGTATTTT. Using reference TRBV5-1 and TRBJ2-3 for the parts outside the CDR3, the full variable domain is KAGVTQTPRYLIKTRGQQVTLSCSPISGHRSVSWYQQTPGQGLQFLFEYFSETQRNKGNFPGRFSGRQFSNSRSEMNVSTLELGDSALYLCASSRGTRTDTQYFGPGTRLTVL.

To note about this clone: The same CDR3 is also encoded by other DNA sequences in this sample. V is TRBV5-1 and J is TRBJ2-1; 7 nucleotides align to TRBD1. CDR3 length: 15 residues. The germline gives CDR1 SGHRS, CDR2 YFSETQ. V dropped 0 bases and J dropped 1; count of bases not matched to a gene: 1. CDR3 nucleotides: TGCGCCAGCAGCTTGGGACAGGGATCCTACAATGAGCAGTTCTTC. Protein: CASSLGQGSYNEQFF.

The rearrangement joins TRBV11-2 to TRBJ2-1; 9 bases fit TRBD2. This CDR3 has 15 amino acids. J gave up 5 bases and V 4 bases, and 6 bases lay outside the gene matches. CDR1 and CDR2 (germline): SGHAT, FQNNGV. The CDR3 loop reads CASSSRPSGDNEQFF. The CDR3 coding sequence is TGTGCCAGCAGCTCCCGGCCTAGCGGGGACAATGAGCAGTTCTTC. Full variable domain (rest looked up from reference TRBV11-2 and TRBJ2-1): EAGVAQSPRYKIIEKRQSVAFWCNPISGHATLYWYQQILGQGPKLLIQFQNNGVVDDSQLPKDRFSAERLKGVDSTLKIQPAKLEDSAVYLCASSSRPSGDNEQFFGPGTRLTVL.

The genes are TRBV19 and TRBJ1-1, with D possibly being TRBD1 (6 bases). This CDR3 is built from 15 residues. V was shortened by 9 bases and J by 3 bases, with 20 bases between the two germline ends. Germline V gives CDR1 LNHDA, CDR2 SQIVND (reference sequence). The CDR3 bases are TGTGCCAGCCAGTGGGGAGTCAGGGGCGACACTGAAGCTTTCTTT. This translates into CASQWGVRGDTEAFF.

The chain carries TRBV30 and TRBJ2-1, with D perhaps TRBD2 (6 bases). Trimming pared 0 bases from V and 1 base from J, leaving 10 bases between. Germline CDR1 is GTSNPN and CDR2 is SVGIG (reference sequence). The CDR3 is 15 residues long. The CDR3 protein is CAWSVGGVSYNEQFF. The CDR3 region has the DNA TGTGCCTGGAGTGTGGGGGGAGTATCCTACAATGAGCAGTTCTTC.

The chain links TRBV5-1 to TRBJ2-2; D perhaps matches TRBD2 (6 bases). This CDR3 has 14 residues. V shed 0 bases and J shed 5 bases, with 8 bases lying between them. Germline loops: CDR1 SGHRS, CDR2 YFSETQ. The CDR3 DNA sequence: TGCGCCAGCAGCTTGGGCGGGACTACCGGGGAGCTGTTTTTT. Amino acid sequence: CASSLGGTTGELFF.

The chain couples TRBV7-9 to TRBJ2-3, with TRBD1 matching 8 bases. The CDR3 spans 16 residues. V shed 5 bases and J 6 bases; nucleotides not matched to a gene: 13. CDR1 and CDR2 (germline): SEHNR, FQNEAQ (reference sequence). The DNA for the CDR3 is TGTGCCAGCAGCCCGGGGGCAGGGGGCGTGTGGGATACGCAGTATTTT. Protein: CASSPGAGGVWDTQYF. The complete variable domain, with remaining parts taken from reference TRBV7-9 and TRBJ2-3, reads DTGVSQNPRHKITKRGQNVTFRCDPISEHNRLYWYRQTLGQGPEFLTYFQNEAQLEKSRLLSDRFSAERPKGSFSTLEIQRTEQGDSAMYLCASSPGAGGVWDTQYFGPGTRLTVL.